Below, 16 T cell receptor beta chains from the same sample are listed, as sequenced in a study of blood T cell repertoires in COVID-19. Profiling relied on immunoSEQ multiplex PCR, and the TCRdb table lists in-frame clones only, not all of them. The table lists about 24,000 clones, approximately 78% of them singletons. Sequencing was carried out using peripheral blood. The receptors originated from a human donor in a cohort sampled during active COVID-19.

The V gene is TRBV19, the J gene TRBJ2-1; 9 bases are shared with TRBD2. V dropped 2 bases and J dropped 7; count of bases not matched to a gene: 6. Germline V CDR1 and CDR2: LNHDA, SQIVND (reference sequence). CDR3 length: 15 residues. CDR3 nucleotide sequence: TGTGCCAGTAGTATACGGGGGAGCGGGGGGAATGAGCAGTTCTTC. Amino acid sequence: CASSIRGSGGNEQFF.

The chain combines TRBV10-3 with TRBJ2-7; possible D gene TRBD1, 6 bases. V was cut by 6 bases and J by 5 bases, with 14 bases left in between. This CDR3 has 13 residues. The germline V gene encodes CDR1 ENHRY and CDR2 SYGVKD. Here the CDR3 DNA reads TGTGCCATCAGCGCCAGGGGACAAGACGAGCAGTACTTC. Translated, it gives CAISARGQDEQYF.

The V call is TRBV6-5, the J call TRBJ2-1; 8 bases are a match to TRBD1. Germline V gene lookup returns CDR1 MNHEY and CDR2 SVGAGI. Trimming took 2 bases from V and 4 from J; bases not matched to a gene: 7. This CDR3 comprises 16 residues. Here the CDR3 reads CASSYGRQGIYNEQFF. CDR3 nucleotide sequence: TGTGCCAGCAGTTACGGTAGACAGGGGATTTACAATGAGCAGTTCTTC.

The CDR3 sequence is CASSHYGTGTYNEQFF. The CDR3 DNA reads TGTGCCAGCAGCCATTATGGGACAGGGACCTACAATGAGCAGTTCTTC. This chain links TRBV3-1 (or the pseudogene TRBV3-2) with TRBJ2-1, with TRBD1 matching 9 bases. The CDR3 contains 16 residues. Germline V lookup: CDR1 LGHDT, CDR2 YNNKEL (reference sequence). Losses at the gene ends were 3 bases for V and 2 bases for J; bases not matched to a gene: 5.

The CDR3 spells CASSHGLAGGSRPGELFF. Here the CDR3 DNA reads TGCGCCAGCAGCCACGGACTAGCGGGGGGATCCCGCCCCGGGGAGCTGTTTTTT. The V and J genes are TRBV4-1 and TRBJ2-2; 14 nucleotides line up with TRBD2. This CDR3 spans 18 amino acids. Trimming took 3 bases from V and 6 from J; bases not matched to a gene: 9. The V gene's germline CDR1 is MGHRA and CDR2 YSYEKL.

The rearrangement joins TRBV2 to TRBJ2-7, with TRBD1 identical over 11 bases. CDR1 and CDR2 (germline): SNHLY, FYNNEI. V was pared by 6 bases and J by 5 bases, with 3 bases of the junction left unmatched. This CDR3 has 13 residues. The CDR3 loop is CASRDRGLHEQYF. DNA for the CDR3: TGTGCCAGCAGGGACAGGGGGCTCCACGAGCAGTACTTC.

Turning to this clone: The germline gene is not matched at one end of the junction; a read error may be the cause. The chain combines TRBV6-5 with TRBJ1-1; D is uncertain. Germline CDR1 and CDR2: MNHEY and SVGAGI. The CDR3 covers 13 residues. CDR3 region: CATSYGLSTEAFF. CDR3 DNA sequence: TGTGCCACCAGTTACGGGCTTTCCACTGAAGCTTTCTTT.

The gene calls are TRBV29-1 and TRBJ2-3; 8 nucleotides agree with TRBD2. The junction had 3 bases not matched to a gene; V was cut back by 4 bases and J by 3 bases. The germline CDR1 and CDR2 sequences are SQVTM and ANQGSEA. This CDR3 is 13 amino acids long. The CDR3 is CSVAGGQTDTQYF. The CDR3 DNA is TGCAGCGTTGCGGGGGGGCAGACAGATACGCAGTATTTT.

The chain joins TRBV28 to TRBJ1-2; 9 positions match TRBD1. The V gene end was trimmed by 6 bases and the J gene end by 8 bases; junction bases not matched to a gene: 7. Germline V CDR1 and CDR2: MDHEN, SYDVKM. The CDR3 is 13 amino acids. CDR3 DNA sequence: TGTGCCAGCAGGGGGGACAGGGCGGGCGGCTACACCTTC. It yields the protein CASRGDRAGGYTF.

The rearrangement links TRBV6-2 or TRBV6-3 to TRBJ2-2, with D perhaps TRBD2 (6 bases). The CDR3 sequence is 17 residues long. Germline CDR1 and CDR2: MNHEY and SVGEGT. The ends were cut back, 4 bases at V and 0 bases at J, with 15 bases in the middle. CDR3 in DNA: TGTGCCAGCAGTTTACGATACCGGGACTCGAACACCGGGGAGCTGTTTTTT. Protein product: CASSLRYRDSNTGELFF.

This clone is labeled as medium-sized (0.01 to 0.1%). The chain's CDR3 is CASSDSSRGDYGYTF. The CDR3 DNA sequence: TGTGCCAGCAGTGACTCGAGCCGGGGAGACTATGGCTACACCTTC. The V gene is TRBV6-4, the J gene TRBJ1-2; no clear D. This CDR3 has 15 residues. The V end lost 0 bases, the J end lost 3 bases, and 11 bases lay between the germline ends. Germline values: CDR1 MRHNA, CDR2 SNTAGT.

This clone was found a few times. This chain uses TRBV3-1 (or the pseudogene TRBV3-2) with TRBJ2-1; the D gene is possibly TRBD2 (6 bases). From germline, CDR1 is LGHDT and CDR2 YNNKEL (reference sequence). The V gene lost 6 bases and the J gene lost 6 bases, with 12 bases spanning the gap. This CDR3 is built from 13 residues. The CDR3 DNA sequence: TGTGCCAGCAGTCACCGGGACTCCAATGAGCAGTTCTTC. Its translation: CASSHRDSNEQFF.

The chain carries TRBV9 and TRBJ2-3; possible D gene TRBD2, 6 bases. Trimming took off 3 bases at V and 2 bases at J, with 16 bases between the two ends. Germline CDR1 SGDLS, CDR2 YYNGEE. This CDR3 has 16 residues. CDR3: CASSAEAQRATDTQYF. The CDR3 bases are TGTGCCAGCAGCGCCGAGGCCCAGCGGGCCACAGATACGCAGTATTTT. Full variable domain (rest looked up from reference TRBV9 and TRBJ2-3): DSGVTQTPKHLITATGQRVTLRCSPRSGDLSVYWYQQSLDQGLQFLIQYYNGEERAKGNILERFSAQQFPDLHSELNLSSLELGDSALYFCASSAEAQRATDTQYFGPGTRLTVL.

The chain combines TRBV24-1 with TRBJ2-1; 10 positions agree with TRBD1. The CDR3 covers 16 residues. The trim removed 3 bases at V and 8 bases at J, leaving 9 bases unmatched. CDR1 is KGHDR, CDR2 SFDVKD, per germline. The CDR3 coding sequence is TGTGCCACCAGTGATCGCCGACAGGGGGCGAGGGATGAGCAGTTCTTC. Encoded protein: CATSDRRQGARDEQFF.

CDR3 coding DNA: TGTGCCAGCAGGGGGGCAGGAGATACGCAGTATTTT. Encoded protein: CASRGAGDTQYF. The chain is built from TRBV27 and TRBJ2-3, with TRBD1 as a possible D gene (6 bases). Germline V gene lookup returns CDR1 MNHEY and CDR2 SMNVEV (reference sequence). V shed 6 bases and J shed 5 bases, with 9 bases lying between them. The CDR3 sequence is 12 residues long.

The gene calls are TRBV5-6 and TRBJ1-4; TRBD1 agrees at 7 bases. CDR1 is SGHDT and CDR2 is YYEEEE in the germline V gene. Trimming cost V 0 bases and J 4 bases; bases outside gene matches: 9. This CDR3 is built from 17 residues. This CDR3 reads CASSLAGRDSHNEKLFF. CDR3 coding DNA: TGTGCCAGCAGCTTGGCTGGACGGGACAGTCATAATGAAAAACTGTTTTTT.